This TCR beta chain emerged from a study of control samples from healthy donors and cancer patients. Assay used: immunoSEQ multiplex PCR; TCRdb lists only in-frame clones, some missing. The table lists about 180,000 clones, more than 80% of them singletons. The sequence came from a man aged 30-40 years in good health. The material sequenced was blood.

CDR3 DNA: TGTGCCAGCAGTGAATGGGGCAGGGTGGAAGAAAAACTGTTTTTT. Translation: CASSEWGRVEEKLFF. The chain joins TRBV6-1 to TRBJ1-4; D perhaps matches TRBD1 (5 bases). The germline V gene has CDR1 MNHNS and CDR2 SASEGT. The CDR3 spans 15 residues. Trimming left V 2 bases short and J 8 bases short, with 15 bases between.